Each of the 30 T cell receptor beta chains below was sequenced from the same sample in a study of T cells in Graves' hyperthyroidism and ophthalmopathy. Amplification yielded TCR beta CDR3 regions, with RNA transcripts as the source. The TCR CDR3 was amplified in a first-round RT-PCR using the HTBI primer set. TCRdb itself ran the multiplex PCR reads through MiXCR, one entry per CDR3 protein. The table includes about 590,000 distinct CDR3 sequences, approximately 14% detected once. The specimen sequenced was blood. The receptors shown here come from a woman under 40 with Graves' hyperthyroidism.

This chain links TRBV4-1 with TRBJ2-1; 8 bases align to TRBD2. The trim removed 5 bases at V and 10 bases at J, leaving 7 bases unmatched. CDR3 length: 13 residues. CDR1 and CDR2 (germline): MGHRA, YSYEKL. CDR3 in amino acids: CASSIRTSNEQFF. CDR3 nucleotide sequence: TGCGCCAGCAGCATCCGGACTAGCAACGAGCAGTTCTTC.

The sample holds a few counts of this clonotype. V gene TRBV11-2 combines with J gene TRBJ2-7, with 11 positions matching TRBD2. The V and J ends lost 5 bases and 3 bases, in that order; junction bases with no gene match: 15. CDR1 is SGHAT and CDR2 is FQNNGV in the germline V gene. The CDR3 runs to 18 residues. The CDR3 spells CASSKRFMTGTSGYEQYF. The DNA of the CDR3 is TGTGCCAGCAGCAAACGTTTCATGACCGGGACTAGCGGCTACGAGCAGTACTTC.

This clonotype was counted ten times or more. V is TRBV30 and J is TRBJ1-5; 7 bases are a match to TRBD1. After removal of 1 base from V and 3 bases from J, the junction contained 3 bases not matched to a gene. CDR3 length: 14 residues. Germline V gives CDR1 GTSNPN, CDR2 SVGIG (reference sequence). The CDR3 bases are TGTGCCTGGAGTGACAGGGGATACAATCAGCCCCAGCATTTT. This sequence encodes CAWSDRGYNQPQHF.

At least ten counts were recorded for this clonotype. DNA for the CDR3: TGTGCCAGCAGCTTAGCGCTAAAGGGGGATGGCTACACCTTC. As protein: CASSLALKGDGYTF. The genes are TRBV7-2 and TRBJ1-2, with D possibly TRBD1 on 6 matching bases. CDR3 length equals 14 residues. Germline CDR1 and CDR2: SGHTA and FQGNSA. The V end was cut by 0 bases, the J end by 6 bases, with 11 bases between.

The gene calls are TRBV13 and TRBJ2-7; 16 positions agree with TRBD2. Germline V CDR1 and CDR2: PRHDT, FYEKMQ (reference sequence). This CDR3 has 18 amino acids. J gave up 2 bases and V 5 bases, and 9 bases lay outside the gene matches. CDR3 nucleotide sequence: TGTGCCAGCAGCATCGGACAGGGGACTAGCGGGAGGGCCTACGAGCAGTACTTC. Residues: CASSIGQGTSGRAYEQYF. The whole variable domain, filled in from reference TRBV13 and TRBJ2-7, reads AAGVIQSPRHLIKEKRETATLKCYPIPRHDTVYWYQQGPGQDPQFLISFYEKMQSDKGSIPDRFSAQQFSDYHSELNMSSLELGDSALYFCASSIGQGTSGRAYEQYFGPGTRLTVT.

At least ten counts were recorded for this clonotype. The chain couples TRBV5-1 to TRBJ2-3; D not resolved. The V gene lost 1 base and the J gene lost 0 bases, with 12 bases spanning the gap. CDR1 is SGHRS and CDR2 is YFSETQ in the germline V gene. The CDR3 covers 16 residues. The CDR3 loop is CASSLPTAPSTDTQYF. In DNA, the CDR3 is TGCGCCAGCAGCTTGCCGACGGCCCCTAGCACAGATACGCAGTATTTT.

To note about this clonotype: The junction departs from germline at one end; a sequencing error may be responsible. The J gene is TRBJ2-7, the V gene TRBV5-4; D remains unclear. The germline gives CDR1 SGHNT, CDR2 YYREEE (reference sequence). CDR3 length equals 11 residues. The CDR3 reads CASSMLNEEYF. The CDR3 bases are TGTGCCAGCAGCATGTTGAACGAGGAGTACTTC.

This clonotype was seen many times. The gene calls are TRBV24-1 and TRBJ2-2, with 9 bases lining up with TRBD1. This CDR3 is 16 amino acids long. Germline assignment: CDR1 KGHDR and CDR2 SFDVKD. Trimming cost V 0 bases and J 4 bases; bases outside gene matches: 2. The chain's CDR3 is CATSDLGQGPTGELFF. The CDR3 DNA follows: TGTGCCACCAGTGATTTGGGACAGGGGCCCACCGGGGAGCTGTTTTTT.

The rearrangement links TRBV19 to TRBJ2-7, with TRBD1 identical over 9 bases. Germline CDR1 LNHDA, CDR2 SQIVND (reference sequence). This CDR3 contains 15 residues. J lost 2 bases, V lost 5 bases, and 7 bases had no gene match. The CDR3 coding sequence is TGTGCCAGTAGTGCACGACAGGGGGTGGCCTACGAGCAGTACTTC. It translates to CASSARQGVAYEQYF.

This clonotype was detected many times. CDR3 region: CASSWRGAATNEKLFF. As DNA, the CDR3 is TGTGCCAGCAGCTGGAGGGGTGCTGCGACTAATGAAAAACTGTTTTTT. The V and J genes are TRBV7-8 and TRBJ1-4; tentative D call: TRBD1 (5 bases). The germline V gene encodes CDR1 SGHVS and CDR2 FQNEAQ. Trimming shortened V by 4 bases and J by 2 bases, and 14 bases separated the two germline ends. The CDR3 spans 16 residues.

Points on this clonotype: A read error may explain this, as a much larger clone is one base away. The chain joins TRBV18 to TRBJ1-1, with a possible D match to TRBD1 (5 bases). Germline CDR1 and CDR2: KGHSH and LQKENI. The length of the CDR3 is 13 residues. Trimming removed 6 bases from V and 8 bases from J, with 16 bases in between. This CDR3 is CASSHYIRTEAFF. The DNA of the CDR3 is TGTGCCAGCTCTCATTATATCCGGACAGAAGCTTTCTTT.

At least ten counts were recorded for this clonotype. The rearrangement joins TRBV6-2 or TRBV6-3 to TRBJ2-7; maybe TRBD2 (6 bases). The V end lost 0 bases, the J end lost 3 bases, and 9 bases lay between the germline ends. Per the germline V gene, CDR1 is MNHEY and CDR2 is SVGEGT. CDR3 size: 14 residues. CDR3 loop: CASSYSAGLYEQYF. The CDR3 DNA is TGTGCCAGCAGTTACTCGGCGGGACTCTACGAGCAGTACTTC.

The chain carries TRBV3-1 and TRBJ2-3; a weak D match, TRBD2 (5 bases). The CDR3 runs to 16 residues. The V and J ends lost 4 bases and 2 bases respectively, with 16 bases between them. The germline V gene has CDR1 LGHDT and CDR2 YNNKEL (reference sequence). This chain's CDR3 is CASSPASVGVTDTQYF. The CDR3 bases are TGTGCCAGCAGCCCGGCCTCCGTGGGAGTCACAGATACGCAGTATTTT.

This clonotype was counted ten times or more. This chain uses TRBV28 with TRBJ2-7; D is uncertain. The CDR3 covers 13 residues. Per germline, CDR1 MDHEN and CDR2 SYDVKM. Trimming pared 8 bases from V and 2 bases from J, leaving 13 bases between. As DNA, the CDR3 is TGTGCCAGCTCGGCAACAGCCGCCTACGAGCAGTACTTC. Protein product: CASSATAAYEQYF. Full variable domain (missing parts from reference TRBV28 and TRBJ2-7): DVKVTQSSRYLVKRTGEKVFLECVQDMDHENMFWYRQDPGLGLRLIYFSYDVKMKEKGDIPEGYSVSREKKERFSLILESASTNQTSMYLCASSATAAYEQYFGPGTRLTVT.

This clonotype was counted ten times or more. The rearrangement joins TRBV7-8 to TRBJ1-1, with 7 nucleotides matching TRBD1. V lost 4 bases to trimming and J lost 3 bases; unmatched junction nucleotides: 8. Per the germline V gene, CDR1 is SGHVS and CDR2 is FQNEAQ. The CDR3 has 15 residues. For the CDR3, the DNA is TGTGCCAGCAGCTCAATAGGGGGCAGGGACACTGAAGCTTTCTTT. This sequence encodes CASSSIGGRDTEAFF.

In regard to this clonotype: This may be a read error, as it is one base from a much larger clone. Here the CDR3 reads CASNPDEFSQPQHF. The CDR3 DNA reads TGTGCCAGCAACCCGGATGAATTCAGTCAGCCCCAGCATTTT. J is TRBJ1-5 and V is TRBV12-3 or TRBV12-4; D is unresolved. The CDR3 is 14 residues long. The ends were cut back, 7 bases at V and 6 bases at J, with 16 bases in the middle.

This clonotype was counted between two and nine times. This sequence joins TRBV19 and TRBJ1-1; 9 bases agree with TRBD1. The length of the CDR3 is 13 residues. Trimming took 6 bases from V and 7 from J; bases not matched to a gene: 6. Per the germline V gene, CDR1 is LNHDA and CDR2 is SQIVND (reference sequence). The CDR3 region has the DNA TGTGCCAGTAGCACGGACAGGGGCCGTGAAGCTTTCTTT. This sequence encodes CASSTDRGREAFF.

The rearrangement uses TRBV20-1 and TRBJ2-7, with 11 nucleotides matching TRBD2. CDR3 length equals 15 residues. The germline V gene encodes CDR1 DFQATT and CDR2 SNEGSKA (reference sequence). Trimming removed 1 base from V and 2 bases from J; junction bases left unmatched: 4. The CDR3 region has the DNA TGCAGTGCTAGAGCCGGGACTAGCGGACCCTACGAGCAGTACTTC. Translated: CSARAGTSGPYEQYF.

This clonotype was observed at least ten times. This chain's CDR3 is CASSGRGARLEKLFF. DNA for the CDR3: TGTGCCAGCAGTGGTAGGGGGGCGCGTCTTGAAAAACTGTTTTTT. The J gene is TRBJ1-4, the V gene TRBV2, with TRBD1 as a possible D gene (6 bases). Trimming shortened V by 4 bases and J by 7 bases, and 16 bases separated the two germline ends. This CDR3 is 15 amino acids long. Germline V gene lookup returns CDR1 SNHLY and CDR2 FYNNEI. Full variable domain (missing parts from reference TRBV2 and TRBJ1-4): EPEVTQTPSHQVTQMGQEVILRCVPISNHLYFYWYRQILGQKVEFLVSFYNNEISEKSEIFDDQFSVERPDGSNFTLKIRSTKLEDSAMYFCASSGRGARLEKLFFGSGTQLSVL.

The genes are TRBV10-3 and TRBJ2-1, with 7 nucleotides matching TRBD2. Germline V CDR1 and CDR2: ENHRY, SYGVKD. With V trimmed by 0 bases and J by 6 bases, 11 bases remained unmatched. The length of the CDR3 is 17 residues. The CDR3 protein is CAISESIAAGRGNEQFF. CDR3 in DNA: TGTGCCATCAGTGAGTCGATAGCGGCAGGGAGGGGCAATGAGCAGTTCTTC.

This clonotype occurred many times. The CDR3 DNA is TGCAGTGCTAGACCTAGCGGGATAGCCTCCTACGAGCAGTACTTC. It encodes CSARPSGIASYEQYF. V is TRBV20-1 and J is TRBJ2-7; 9 bases map to TRBD2. This CDR3 contains 15 residues. Germline V lookup: CDR1 DFQATT, CDR2 SNEGSKA (reference sequence). V dropped 2 bases and J dropped 0; count of bases not matched to a gene: 5.

The J gene is TRBJ2-2, the V gene TRBV7-2, with D perhaps matching TRBD2 (6 bases). V lost 7 bases, J lost 7 bases, and 16 bases lay in between. CDR1 SGHTA and CDR2 FQGNSA come from the germline V gene. The CDR3 spans 14 residues. The CDR3 sequence: CASIQGGLGGELFF. CDR3 DNA sequence: TGTGCCAGCATCCAAGGAGGGTTGGGCGGGGAGCTGTTTTTT.

This clonotype was recorded at least ten times. The J gene is TRBJ2-5, the V gene TRBV12-3 or TRBV12-4; no definite D call. The CDR3 loop spans 12 amino acids. V dropped 5 bases and J dropped 0 bases, with 4 bases sitting between them. The CDR3 coding sequence is TGTGCCAGCAGTAACAACCAAGAGACCCAGTACTTC. Amino acids: CASSNNQETQYF.

This clonotype was detected a few times. The chain combines TRBV20-1 with TRBJ1-5; the match to TRBD1 covers 8 bases. Trimming removed 6 bases from V and 0 bases from J; junction bases left unmatched: 13. The CDR3 has 17 residues. The germline V gene has CDR1 DFQATT and CDR2 SNEGSKA (reference sequence). Here the CDR3 DNA reads TGCAGTGCAACCTCCACCGGGACAGGTGATAGCAATCAGCCCCAGCATTTT. Translated: CSATSTGTGDSNQPQHF.

This clonotype was detected a few times. The chain recombines TRBV20-1 with TRBJ1-6, with D unclear. Per the germline V gene, CDR1 is DFQATT and CDR2 is SNEGSKA (reference sequence). V was clipped by 1 base and J by 4 bases, with 17 bases between them. This CDR3 region has 17 residues. In DNA form, the CDR3 reads TGCAGTGCTAGAGGCGGGCCAGAGGTTTATTATAATTCACCCCTCCACTTT. It specifies CSARGGPEVYYNSPLHF.

This clonotype has ten or more counts. The chain recombines TRBV6-2 or TRBV6-3 with TRBJ1-5, with D uncertain. The CDR3 spans 15 residues. Germline V gene lookup returns CDR1 MNHEY and CDR2 SVGEGT. V gave up 2 bases and J gave up 6 bases, with 14 bases separating them. The CDR3 loop is CASSYALRSGQPQHF. CDR3 DNA sequence: TGTGCCAGCAGTTACGCCCTCCGGTCCGGTCAGCCCCAGCATTTT.

There are a few counts of this clonotype. V is TRBV30 and J is TRBJ1-1, with D unresolved. The CDR3 is made up of 13 amino acids. The ends were cut back, 5 bases at V and 4 bases at J, with 14 bases in the middle. CDR1 and CDR2 from the germline V gene are GTSNPN and SVGIG (reference sequence). Here the CDR3 reads CAWDRDRFTEAFF. The CDR3 DNA reads as TGTGCCTGGGATCGTGACCGGTTCACTGAAGCTTTCTTT. Filled out from reference TRBV30 and TRBJ1-1, the complete variable domain reads SQTIHQWPATLVQPVGSPLSLECTVEGTSNPNLYWYRQAAGRGLQLLFYSVGIGQISSEVPQNLSASRPQDRQFILSSKKLLLSDSGFYLCAWDRDRFTEAFFGQGTRLTVV.

This clonotype came up many times. The V gene is TRBV6-1, the J gene TRBJ2-1; 11 bases are shared with TRBD2. In germline, CDR1 is MNHNS, CDR2 SASEGT. The CDR3 runs to 15 residues. J was trimmed by 7 bases and V by 5 bases; bases with no gene match: 7. The CDR3 DNA reads as TGTGCCAGCAGTTTAGCGGGAGGGGCCTGGAATGAGCAGTTCTTC. Its protein product is CASSLAGGAWNEQFF.

The chain links TRBV7-2 to TRBJ1-5; D remains ambiguous. CDR3 length: 13 residues. V was clipped by 1 base and J by 6 bases, with 7 bases between them. In germline, CDR1 is SGHTA, CDR2 FQGNSA. The CDR3 reads CASSLGISQPQHF. In nucleotides, the CDR3 is TGTGCCAGCAGCTTAGGGATCAGTCAGCCCCAGCATTTT.

This clonotype was counted only a few times. V and J are TRBV27 and TRBJ1-5, with 8 bases lining up with TRBD1. Trimming at V came to 4 bases and at J to 0 bases, leaving 5 bases not matched to a gene. This CDR3 spans 16 amino acids. Looked up from germline, CDR1 is MNHEY and CDR2 is SMNVEV (reference sequence). CDR3 DNA: TGTGCCAGCAGTTCAGGGGGCGAGTATAGCAATCAGCCCCAGCATTTT. This translates into CASSSGGEYSNQPQHF.